The subject of this entry is one T cell receptor (beta chain). Its specificity is unknown. Trimming pared 7 bases from V and 10 bases from J, leaving 14 bases between. The CDR3 totals 12 residues. This record belongs to a study of identical twins. Study-wide results and caveats: Without tracking the same donors, conclusions rested on cross-sectional statistical analysis. Reduced insertions were recorded for abundant cord blood beta clonotypes, with no such pattern in memory repertoires. Excess low generation probability was seen in twin-shared out-of-frame alpha sequences.

Template switching created a universal primer site, and the cDNA included unique molecular identifiers. One entry per CDR3 protein results from TCRdb running MiXCR on the 5' RACE reads. Counted here are 1.5 million or so distinct CDR3 sequences, around a third occurring once; the ten biggest clones make up 0.25% to 0.3%. The genes are TRBV12-3 or TRBV12-4 and TRBJ2-1; D ambiguous. Sequenced input: cord blood. The sequence derives from a newborn girl in good health. CDR3 protein: CASTSSRVEQFF. As DNA, the CDR3 is TGTGCCAGCACCTCAAGTAGAGTGGAGCAGTTCTTC.